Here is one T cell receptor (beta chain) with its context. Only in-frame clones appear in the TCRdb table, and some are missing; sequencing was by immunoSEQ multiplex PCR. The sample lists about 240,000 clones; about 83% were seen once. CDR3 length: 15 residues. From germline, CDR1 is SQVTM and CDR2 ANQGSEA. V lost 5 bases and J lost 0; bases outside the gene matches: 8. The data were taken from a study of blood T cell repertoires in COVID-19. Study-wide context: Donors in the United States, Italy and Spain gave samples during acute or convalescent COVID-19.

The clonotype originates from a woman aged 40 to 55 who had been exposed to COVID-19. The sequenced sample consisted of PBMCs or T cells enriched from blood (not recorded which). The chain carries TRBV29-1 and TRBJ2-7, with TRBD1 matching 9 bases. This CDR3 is CSVRTGATDSYEQYF. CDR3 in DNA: TGCAGCGTTAGGACAGGGGCGACTGACTCCTACGAGCAGTACTTC.